The 15 T cell receptor beta chains in this list originate from one sample, sequenced in a study of cytotoxic CD8 clonotypes in ibrutinib-treated CLL. Sequencing used immunoSEQ multiplex PCR; TCRdb keeps in-frame clones, though not all of them. The sample shows 50,000 or so clones, roughly 85% of them seen only once. Material: PBMCs, obtained after 24 months of ibrutinib treatment. These receptors were collected from a human donor with chronic lymphocytic leukemia.

The genes are TRBV29-1 and TRBJ1-2, with D perhaps TRBD1 (5 bases). V lost 7 bases, J lost 4 bases, and 13 bases lay in between. CDR1 and CDR2 (germline): SQVTM, ANQGSEA. The CDR3 is 12 amino acids. CDR3 loop: CSAEGPIYGYTF. CDR3 bases: TGCAGCGCCGAGGGACCGATCTATGGCTACACCTTC.

The J gene is TRBJ1-1, the V gene TRBV18, with 8 bases that match TRBD1. CDR1 and CDR2 (germline): KGHSH, LQKENI. The CDR3 spans 16 residues. V shed 5 bases, J shed 0 bases, and the junction held 8 bases outside the gene matches. CDR3 in amino acids: CASSTDRGHMNTEAFF. CDR3 DNA sequence: TGTGCCAGCTCAACCGACAGGGGCCACATGAACACTGAAGCTTTCTTT.

The chain links TRBV27 to TRBJ1-1; 8 bases are shared with TRBD1. The V segment lost 1 base and the J segment 1 base; nucleotides outside the gene matches: 14. CDR1 and CDR2 (germline): MNHEY, SMNVEV (reference sequence). This CDR3 has 19 residues. The CDR3 sequence is CASSLWPPTRTGTNTEAFF. CDR3 DNA: TGTGCCAGCAGTTTATGGCCCCCAACACGGACAGGGACGAACACTGAAGCTTTCTTT.

This sequence joins TRBV7-2 and TRBJ2-7; 7 bases fit TRBD2. V was pared by 1 base and J by 1 base, with 4 bases of the junction left unmatched. Germline loops: CDR1 SGHTA, CDR2 FQGNSA. The CDR3 loop spans 15 amino acids. The CDR3 region has the DNA TGTGCCAGCAGCTTAGTCATGGGGGGGTCCTACGAGCAGTACTTC. Translation gives CASSLVMGGSYEQYF. Based on the CDR3 plus reference TRBV7-2 and TRBJ2-7, the full variable domain is GAGVSQSPSNKVTEKGKDVELRCDPISGHTALYWYRQSLGQGLEFLIYFQGNSAPDKSGLPSDRFSAERTGGSVSTLTIQRTQQEDSAVYLCASSLVMGGSYEQYFGPGTRLTVT.

CDR3 residues: CASSYAGRQETQYF. The CDR3 nucleotides read TGTGCCAGCAGTTACGCAGGGAGACAAGAGACCCAGTACTTC. This chain joins TRBV6-6 and TRBJ2-5, with D perhaps given as TRBD1 or TRBD2 (5 bases each). Trimming left V 2 bases short and J 2 bases short, with 9 bases between. Germline assignment: CDR1 MNHNY and CDR2 SVGAGI (reference sequence). This CDR3 spans 14 amino acids.

The CDR3 sequence is CSVGTSGTFYNEQFF. The CDR3 coding sequence is TGCAGCGTGGGGACTAGCGGGACCTTCTACAATGAGCAGTTCTTC. This chain links TRBV29-1 with TRBJ2-1, with 13 nucleotides matching TRBD2. Looked up from germline, CDR1 is SQVTM and CDR2 is ANQGSEA. V lost 6 bases and J lost 3; bases outside the gene matches: 5. The CDR3 loop spans 15 amino acids.

CDR3 loop: CARTSGSNEQFF. The DNA of the CDR3 is TGTGCCAGGACTAGCGGGAGTAATGAGCAGTTCTTC. This rearrangement joins TRBV2 to TRBJ2-1, with TRBD2 identical over 12 bases. V gave up 9 bases and J gave up 7 bases; unmatched junction bases: 1. This CDR3 is 12 amino acids long. Germline lookup yields CDR1 SNHLY and CDR2 FYNNEI.

The genes are TRBV27 and TRBJ2-7; perhaps D is TRBD1 or TRBD2 (5 bases each). Germline loops: CDR1 MNHEY, CDR2 SMNVEV (reference sequence). Trimming took off 0 bases at V and 6 bases at J, with 12 bases between the two ends. The CDR3 length is 14 residues. For the CDR3, the DNA is TGTGCCAGCAGTTTATCGCGAGGGGCTCTCGAGCAGTACTTC. It encodes CASSLSRGALEQYF.

This clone showed up just once. This chain's CDR3 is CSVTGISYEQYF. The DNA of the CDR3 is TGCAGCGTTACAGGGATTTCCTACGAGCAGTACTTC. V is TRBV29-1 and J is TRBJ2-7, with D possibly being TRBD1 (6 bases). Trimming stripped 5 bases from V and 1 base from J, with 9 bases between. The germline CDR1 and CDR2 sequences are SQVTM and ANQGSEA. The CDR3 has 12 amino acids.

The chain recombines TRBV19 with TRBJ1-2, with D uncertain. In germline, CDR1 is LNHDA, CDR2 SQIVND (reference sequence). V lost 5 bases and J lost 4, with 14 bases in between. There are 14 residues in the CDR3. CDR3 sequence (DNA): TGTGCCAGTAGTCCTCCTGGCAGAATCTATGGCTACACCTTC. Protein sequence: CASSPPGRIYGYTF.

The chain links TRBV9 to TRBJ2-6, with TRBD1 matching over 10 bases. CDR3 length equals 18 residues. With 3 bases clipped from V and 1 base from J, the junction kept 7 bases outside the gene matches. In germline, CDR1 is SGDLS, CDR2 YYNGEE. The CDR3 DNA reads TGTGCCAGCAGCGGGACGGGACAGGGGTTTTCTGGGGCCAACGTCCTGACTTTC. This sequence encodes CASSGTGQGFSGANVLTF.

This clone was seen just once. The gene calls are TRBV2 and TRBJ1-2, with D possibly TRBD1 on 5 matching bases. Germline-derived CDR1 and CDR2 are SNHLY and FYNNEI. This CDR3 region has 13 residues. V was pared by 3 bases and J by 8 bases, with 13 bases between. The CDR3 protein is CASSDGGKVGYTF. DNA of the CDR3: TGTGCCAGCAGTGACGGGGGGAAGGTGGGCTACACCTTC.

The V and J genes are TRBV28 and TRBJ2-5, with D perhaps being TRBD1 or TRBD2 (5 bases each). This CDR3 region has 14 residues. The germline CDR1 and CDR2 sequences are MDHEN and SYDVKM. V was pared by 3 bases and J by 1 base, with 9 bases between. The CDR3 DNA reads as TGTGCCAGCAGTTTTCAGGGACCCCAAGAGACCCAGTACTTC. Its protein is CASSFQGPQETQYF.

This clone was observed a handful of times. The chain employs TRBV19 and TRBJ1-3; D gene unclear. V was clipped by 7 bases and J by 0 bases, with 16 bases between them. Germline CDR1 reads LNHDA; CDR2 reads SQIVND (reference sequence). The CDR3 consists of 16 residues. The CDR3 sequence is CASIRTSGLSGNTIYF. CDR3 DNA: TGTGCCAGTATCCGGACCTCAGGCCTCTCTGGAAACACCATATATTTT. Combining the CDR3 with reference TRBV19 and TRBJ1-3 gives the whole variable domain DGGITQSPKYLFRKEGQNVTLSCEQNLNHDAMYWYRQDPGQGLRLIYYSQIVNDFQKGDIAEGYSVSREKKESFPLTVTSAQKNPTAFYLCASIRTSGLSGNTIYFGEGSWLTVV.

This chain connects TRBV5-1 to TRBJ2-6; no clear D gene. Germline V lookup: CDR1 SGHRS, CDR2 YFSETQ. This CDR3 contains 15 residues. V gave up 1 base and J gave up 0 bases, with 5 bases separating them. In DNA form, the CDR3 reads TGCGCCAGCAGCTTGTGGGGCTCTGGGGCCAACGTCCTGACTTTC. Its protein is CASSLWGSGANVLTF.